These 20 T cell receptor beta chains share one sample of origin, sequenced in a study of T cells in Graves' hyperthyroidism and ophthalmopathy. The source material, RNA transcripts, was used to amplify TCR beta CDR3 regions. TCR CDR3 regions were first amplified by RT-PCR with HTBI primers. From the multiplex PCR reads, TCRdb called clonotypes with MiXCR, one entry per CDR3 protein. The profile shows approximately 400,000 distinct CDR3 sequences, about 14% of them singletons. The sample consisted of blood. These receptors came from a man in his fifties with Graves' ophthalmopathy.

The chain recombines TRBV20-1 with TRBJ2-1, with D possibly TRBD1 on 5 matching bases. V lost 6 bases, J lost 9 bases, and 12 bases lay in between. Per germline, CDR1 DFQATT and CDR2 SNEGSKA (reference sequence). This CDR3 contains 11 residues. CDR3 in DNA: TGCAGTGCAGGGCAGGGTTTTGAGCAGTTCTTC. Encoded protein: CSAGQGFEQFF.

As to this clonotype: At one end the junction does not follow the germline gene, possibly because of a read error. CDR3 sequence (DNA): TGCAGCGTTGTCCCGGGACAGGGTCACTCCTACAATGAGCGGTTCTTC. Its translation: CSVVPGQGHSYNERFF. The V call is TRBV29-1, the J call TRBJ2-1; 9 nucleotides align to TRBD1. The CDR3 is made up of 16 amino acids. Germline V gene lookup returns CDR1 SQVTM and CDR2 ANQGSEA.

At least ten counts were recorded for this clonotype. This sequence joins TRBV2 and TRBJ2-3; 8 bases are a match to TRBD2. CDR3 size: 15 residues. J gave up 5 bases and V 6 bases, and 10 bases lay outside the gene matches. Germline V lookup: CDR1 SNHLY, CDR2 FYNNEI. The CDR3 DNA sequence: TGTGCCAGCAGGGGCACGGGAGGGCGCGGAGATACGCAGTATTTT. As protein: CASRGTGGRGDTQYF.

Concerning this clonotype: A single base separates this from a much larger clone, so it may be a read error. The rearrangement uses TRBV5-1 and TRBJ2-3, with unresolved D. The J call is uncertain, as TRBJ1-5 better fits the DNA end. CDR3 length equals 13 residues. Germline loops: CDR1 SGHRS, CDR2 YFSETQ. The CDR3 sequence is CASSLEVTDTQHF. CDR3 coding DNA: TGCGCCAGCAGCTTGGAGGTAACAGATACGCAGCATTTT.

The chain links TRBV27 to TRBJ2-5, with TRBD2 identical over 9 bases. V was clipped by 2 bases and J by 2 bases; unmatched bases: 9. Germline CDR1 and CDR2: MNHEY and SMNVEV (reference sequence). The CDR3 length is 17 residues. The DNA for the CDR3 is TGTGCCAGCAGTTTAGTAGCGGGAGTCGGGAGACAAGAGACCCAGTACTTC. This encodes CASSLVAGVGRQETQYF.

In this sample, this clonotype turned up a few times. V gene TRBV20-1 combines with J gene TRBJ1-4, with D unclear. The V end lost 5 bases, the J end lost 7 bases, and 8 bases lay between the germline ends. The CDR3 length is 11 residues. Germline lookup yields CDR1 DFQATT and CDR2 SNEGSKA (reference sequence). CDR3 protein: CSALRGEKLFF. The CDR3 region has the DNA TGCAGTGCTTTGCGCGGTGAAAAACTGTTTTTT.

This clonotype was observed once. Given a much more abundant clone one base away, this may be a read error. The gene calls are TRBV6-1 and TRBJ2-1, with D possibly matching TRBD1 (5 bases). This CDR3 spans 14 amino acids. The germline CDR1 and CDR2 sequences are MNHNS and SASEGT. The germline V and J ends were trimmed by 6 bases and 9 bases, with 18 bases remaining between them. The CDR3 DNA reads as TGTGCCAGCAGCTTCGGCAGGGTACTCAGTGAGCAGTTCTTC. Its translation: CASSFGRVLSEQFF.

Many counts were recorded for this clonotype. The chain couples TRBV2 to TRBJ2-2; 12 bases map to TRBD2. V shed 2 bases, J shed 4 bases, and the junction held 2 bases outside the gene matches. Germline V gene sequence: CDR1 SNHLY, CDR2 FYNNEI. This CDR3 spans 16 amino acids. The CDR3 region has the DNA TGTGCCAGCAGTGAACTAGCGGGAGGGAGCACCGGGGAGCTGTTTTTT. Protein product: CASSELAGGSTGELFF.

This clonotype was seen many times. The CDR3 is CASSPGQDTEAFF. Here the CDR3 DNA reads TGTGCCAGCTCCCCCGGACAGGACACTGAAGCTTTCTTT. The rearrangement links TRBV18 to TRBJ1-1; 7 positions agree with TRBD1. CDR3 length: 13 residues. Germline values: CDR1 KGHSH, CDR2 LQKENI. The V and J ends lost 6 bases and 3 bases, in that order; junction bases with no gene match: 4.

Many counts were recorded for this clonotype. The V and J genes are TRBV12-3 or TRBV12-4 and TRBJ1-2, with 9 positions matching TRBD1. The CDR3 covers 16 residues. Unmatched junction bases numbered 14, after V lost 5 bases and J lost 7 bases. The chain's CDR3 is CASSVTGVQGAAGYTF. CDR3 DNA sequence: TGTGCCAGCAGTGTTACCGGGGTACAGGGGGCCGCTGGCTACACCTTC.

A few counts support this clonotype. The V and J genes are TRBV29-1 and TRBJ2-1, with a weak D call TRBD1 (5 bases). Trimming pared 4 bases from V and 4 bases from J, leaving 11 bases between. CDR1 and CDR2 from the germline V gene are SQVTM and ANQGSEA. This CDR3 is 13 amino acids long. CDR3 loop: CSVAGFRYNEQFF. CDR3 coding DNA: TGCAGCGTTGCAGGGTTTCGTTACAATGAGCAGTTCTTC.

This chain uses TRBV10-3 with TRBJ1-6; D possibly corresponds to TRBD1 (6 bases). The V gene's germline CDR1 is ENHRY and CDR2 SYGVKD. Trimming shortened V by 2 bases and J by 9 bases, and 8 bases separated the two germline ends. The CDR3 runs to 13 residues. CDR3 nucleotide sequence: TGTGCCATCAGTGAGGGACAGTCTTCACCCCTCCACTTT. This sequence encodes CAISEGQSSPLHF.

This clonotype has a count of ten or more. The chain couples TRBV12-3 or TRBV12-4 to TRBJ1-3; the D gene is possibly TRBD1 (6 bases). Between the trimmed V and J ends, which lost 10 bases and 0 bases, there was a span of 13 bases. The CDR3 is made up of 14 amino acids. The CDR3 spells CATGTSSSGNTIYF. CDR3 coding DNA: TGTGCCACAGGGACATCGAGCTCTGGAAACACCATATATTTT.

The chain combines TRBV10-3 with TRBJ2-7; 8 bases map to TRBD1. Unmatched junction bases numbered 10, after V lost 0 bases and J lost 6 bases. CDR3 length equals 16 residues. Looked up from germline, CDR1 is ENHRY and CDR2 is SYGVKD. The CDR3 bases are TGTGCCATCAGTGAGTCGATGCAGGACAGGGATGGCGAGCAGTACTTC. Its protein is CAISESMQDRDGEQYF.

Many counts were recorded for this clonotype. V is TRBV28 and J is TRBJ2-1; unclear D gene. Trimming took off 4 bases at V and 12 bases at J, with 22 bases between the two ends. CDR3 size: 15 residues. Per germline, CDR1 MDHEN and CDR2 SYDVKM. As DNA, the CDR3 is TGTGCCAGCAGTTCCACCCGGCTGGGGATGGTACGGCAGTTCTTC. Translated: CASSSTRLGMVRQFF. Together with reference TRBV28 and TRBJ2-1, the CDR3 gives the full variable domain: DVKVTQSSRYLVKRTGEKVFLECVQDMDHENMFWYRQDPGLGLRLIYFSYDVKMKEKGDIPEGYSVSREKKERFSLILESASTNQTSMYLCASSSTRLGMVRQFFGPGTRLTVL.

This clonotype was counted a few times. This chain links TRBV9 with TRBJ2-2, with 9 bases lining up with TRBD1. CDR3 size: 14 residues. From germline, CDR1 is SGDLS and CDR2 YYNGEE. J lost 4 bases, V lost 5 bases, and 3 bases had no gene match. The CDR3 protein is CASRQQGATGELFF. For the CDR3, the DNA is TGTGCCAGCAGGCAACAGGGGGCCACCGGGGAGCTGTTTTTT. The full variable domain, in which reference TRBV9 and TRBJ2-2 provide the parts outside the CDR3, is DSGVTQTPKHLITATGQRVTLRCSPRSGDLSVYWYQQSLDQGLQFLIQYYNGEERAKGNILERFSAQQFPDLHSELNLSSLELGDSALYFCASRQQGATGELFFGEGSRLTVL.

The sample holds many counts of this clonotype. One end of the junction fails to match germline, which may point to a read error. J is TRBJ2-5 and V is TRBV5-1; no clear D gene. Germline V gene data show CDR1 as SGHRS and CDR2 as YFSETQ. CDR3 length: 13 amino acids. For the CDR3, the DNA is TGTGCCAGCAGCTTAGGCGCCAGGGAGACCCAGTACTTC. This sequence encodes CASSLGARETQYF.

The gene calls are TRBV20-1 and TRBJ1-5; D not certain. Per the germline V gene, CDR1 is DFQATT and CDR2 is SNEGSKA (reference sequence). Trimming removed 0 bases from V and 1 base from J, with 7 bases in between. CDR3 length equals 14 residues. The chain's CDR3 is CSARDRASNQPQHF. CDR3 coding DNA: TGCAGTGCTAGAGATAGGGCAAGCAATCAGCCCCAGCATTTT.

The rearrangement joins TRBV15 to TRBJ2-1, with D possibly matching TRBD1 (6 bases). Germline lookup yields CDR1 LNHNV and CDR2 YYDKDF (reference sequence). The CDR3 sequence is 19 residues long. The V end was cut by 1 base, the J end by 3 bases, with 22 bases between. The CDR3 DNA reads TGTGCCACCAGCAGAGCGGACAGCTCAGATCATTTTAGCTACAATGAGCAGTTCTTC. Its protein is CATSRADSSDHFSYNEQFF.

In its sample, this clonotype was seen many times. The rearrangement uses TRBV7-8 and TRBJ1-1; TRBD1 aligns across 8 bases. The CDR3 spans 16 residues. V was clipped by 3 bases and J by 4 bases; unmatched bases: 10. Germline V gives CDR1 SGHVS, CDR2 FQNEAQ. Here the CDR3 reads CASSFDRGFGVTEAFF. CDR3 coding DNA: TGTGCCAGCAGCTTCGACAGGGGTTTTGGGGTCACTGAAGCTTTCTTT.